This entry describes one TCR beta chain. Its antigen is not identified. A second 7 to 11 cycle PCR used barcoded and J-beta primers. All samples gave at least 2.5 million CDR3-containing paired-end reads. Using its own MiXCR run on the 5' RACE reads, TCRdb lists one record per CDR3 protein. In the table there are 1.5 million to 2 million distinct CDR3 sequences, 28% of which are singletons. The data originate from a study of blood T cells in healthy people across ages. Study-wide findings and caveats: Since the PBMCs were unsorted, naive and antigen-experienced cells could not be conclusively compared.

The ends were cut back, 1 base at V and 1 base at J, with 19 bases in the middle. Germline V gene lookup returns CDR1 LNHNV and CDR2 YYDKDF (reference sequence). The length of the CDR3 is 18 residues. The genes are TRBV15 and TRBJ1-1, with a weak D call TRBD1 (5 bases). The clonotype originates from a woman in her 30s in good health. What was sequenced was blood. The CDR3 nucleotides read TGTGCCACCAGCAGAGGAGCAGGGTGGACGTCTGGGAACACTGAAGCTTTCTTT. This translates into CATSRGAGWTSGNTEAFF. The whole variable domain, filled in from reference TRBV15 and TRBJ1-1, reads DAMVIQNPRYQVTQFGKPVTLSCSQTLNHNVMYWYQQKSSQAPKLLFHYYDKDFNNEADTPDNFQSRRPNTSFCFLDIRSPGLGDTAMYLCATSRGAGWTSGNTEAFFGQGTRLTVV.